This T cell receptor beta chain was recorded in a study of Ad26.COV2.S vaccination and SARS-CoV-2 variants. Looking at the study overall: Ad26.COV2.S was injected intramuscularly once or twice, 56 days apart.

The treatment was: approximately 18 received Ad26.COV2.S at low or high dose, single or two shots; a few received placebo; per-sample allocation not given. Specimens were obtained on day 63 following the first vaccine or placebo injection. It was Wuhan-strain SARS-CoV-2 spike that the Ad26 vaccine vector expressed. The germline CDR1 and CDR2 sequences are SEHNR and FQNEAQ (reference sequence). The junction had 13 bases not matched to a gene; V was cut back by 6 bases and J by 3 bases. The CDR3 is 16 residues long. This clone was observed once. The method was immunoSEQ multiplex PCR; TCRdb's version includes in-frame clones alone and lacks a portion of them. The profile shows just under 250,000 clones, roughly 90% of them singletons.

The chain employs TRBV7-9 and TRBJ1-2, with 7 bases aligning to TRBD1. The sample in question was peripheral blood, obtained in a trial of Ad26.COV2.S vaccine versus placebo. This receptor was taken from a person between 18 and 65 years old who received the Ad26.COV2.S COVID-19 vaccine or a placebo. The CDR3 reads CASRSGQPPEDYGYTF. Here the CDR3 DNA reads TGTGCCAGCAGATCGGGACAGCCGCCGGAGGACTATGGCTACACCTTC.